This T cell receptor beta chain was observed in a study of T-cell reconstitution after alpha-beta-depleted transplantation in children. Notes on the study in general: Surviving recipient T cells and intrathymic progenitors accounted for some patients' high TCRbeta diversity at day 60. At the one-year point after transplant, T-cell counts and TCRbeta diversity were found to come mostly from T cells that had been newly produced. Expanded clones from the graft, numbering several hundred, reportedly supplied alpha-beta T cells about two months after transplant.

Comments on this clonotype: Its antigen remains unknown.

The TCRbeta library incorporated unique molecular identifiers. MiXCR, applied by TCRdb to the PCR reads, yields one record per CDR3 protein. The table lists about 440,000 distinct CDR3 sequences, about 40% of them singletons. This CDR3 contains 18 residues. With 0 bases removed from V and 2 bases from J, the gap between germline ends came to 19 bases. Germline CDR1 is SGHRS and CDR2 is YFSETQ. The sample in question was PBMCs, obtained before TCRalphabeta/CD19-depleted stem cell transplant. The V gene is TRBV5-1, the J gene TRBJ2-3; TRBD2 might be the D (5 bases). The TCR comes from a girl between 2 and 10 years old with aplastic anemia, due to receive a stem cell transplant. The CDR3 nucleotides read TGCGCCAGCAGCTTGGATGGTACGGGGAACCCCACCACAGATACGCAGTATTTT. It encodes CASSLDGTGNPTTDTQYF.